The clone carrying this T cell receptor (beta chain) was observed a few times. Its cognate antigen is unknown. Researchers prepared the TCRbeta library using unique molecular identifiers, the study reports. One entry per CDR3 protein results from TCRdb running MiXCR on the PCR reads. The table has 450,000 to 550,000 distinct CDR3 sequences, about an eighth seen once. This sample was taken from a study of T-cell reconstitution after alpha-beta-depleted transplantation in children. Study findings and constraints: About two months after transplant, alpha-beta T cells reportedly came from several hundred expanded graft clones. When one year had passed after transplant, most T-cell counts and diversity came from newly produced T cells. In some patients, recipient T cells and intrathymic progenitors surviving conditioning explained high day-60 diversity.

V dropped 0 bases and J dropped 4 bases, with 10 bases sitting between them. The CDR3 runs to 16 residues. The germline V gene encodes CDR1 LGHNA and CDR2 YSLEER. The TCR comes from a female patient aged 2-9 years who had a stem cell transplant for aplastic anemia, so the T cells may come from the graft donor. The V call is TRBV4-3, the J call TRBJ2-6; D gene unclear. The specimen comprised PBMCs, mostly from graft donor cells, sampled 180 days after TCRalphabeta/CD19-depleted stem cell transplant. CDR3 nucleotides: TGCGCCAGCAGCCAAGAAATTTGGTCCGGGGCCAACGTCCTGACTTTC. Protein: CASSQEIWSGANVLTF.